This T cell receptor (beta chain) was documented in a study of human T cells and chemical hapten exposure. Regarding time point: patch test 3, about 24 weeks after DPC sensitization. Treatment noted: therapeutic diphenylcyclopropenone sensitization with weekly scalp DPC. Extraction of total RNA was performed on unfractionated whole blood. The J segment lost 3 bases and the V segment lost 6 bases, leaving 2 bases of the junction unmatched. This CDR3 contains 13 residues. CDR1 MNHEY and CDR2 SMNVEV come from the germline V gene (reference sequence). TCRdb reprocessed the RACE reads with MiXCR, giving one entry per CDR3 protein. The sample holds about 200,000 distinct CDR3 sequences, around 23% seen once. Broader study findings: Expanded TCRs clustered into significantly more large CDR3 similarity groups than controls, the analysis revealed. TCRs above 1 in 1000 frequency stayed constant with DPC sensitization.

Note on this clonotype: Its cognate antigen is unknown.

Source: whole blood, taken in connection with sensitization to the hapten diphenylcyclopropenone (DPC). V gene TRBV27 combines with J gene TRBJ2-5; TRBD2 matches 9 bases. The sequence derives from a woman aged 35 to 49 with alopecia areata. Some clones in this sample may be carry-over from other donors' samples. The CDR3 nucleotides are TGTGCCAGCAGAGGGACTAGCAAAGAGACCCAGTACTTC. It specifies CASRGTSKETQYF.